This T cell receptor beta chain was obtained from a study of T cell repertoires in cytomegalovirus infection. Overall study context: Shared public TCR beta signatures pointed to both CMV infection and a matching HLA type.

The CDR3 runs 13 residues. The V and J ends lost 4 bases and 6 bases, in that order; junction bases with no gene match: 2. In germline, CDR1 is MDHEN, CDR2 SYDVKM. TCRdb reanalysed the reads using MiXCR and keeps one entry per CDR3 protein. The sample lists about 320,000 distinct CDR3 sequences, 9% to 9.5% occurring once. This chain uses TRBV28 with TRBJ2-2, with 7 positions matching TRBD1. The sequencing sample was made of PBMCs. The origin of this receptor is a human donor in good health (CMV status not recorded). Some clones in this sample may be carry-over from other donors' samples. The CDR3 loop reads CASSSTGAGELFF. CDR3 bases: TGTGCCAGCAGTTCTACAGGGGCCGGGGAGCTGTTTTTT.